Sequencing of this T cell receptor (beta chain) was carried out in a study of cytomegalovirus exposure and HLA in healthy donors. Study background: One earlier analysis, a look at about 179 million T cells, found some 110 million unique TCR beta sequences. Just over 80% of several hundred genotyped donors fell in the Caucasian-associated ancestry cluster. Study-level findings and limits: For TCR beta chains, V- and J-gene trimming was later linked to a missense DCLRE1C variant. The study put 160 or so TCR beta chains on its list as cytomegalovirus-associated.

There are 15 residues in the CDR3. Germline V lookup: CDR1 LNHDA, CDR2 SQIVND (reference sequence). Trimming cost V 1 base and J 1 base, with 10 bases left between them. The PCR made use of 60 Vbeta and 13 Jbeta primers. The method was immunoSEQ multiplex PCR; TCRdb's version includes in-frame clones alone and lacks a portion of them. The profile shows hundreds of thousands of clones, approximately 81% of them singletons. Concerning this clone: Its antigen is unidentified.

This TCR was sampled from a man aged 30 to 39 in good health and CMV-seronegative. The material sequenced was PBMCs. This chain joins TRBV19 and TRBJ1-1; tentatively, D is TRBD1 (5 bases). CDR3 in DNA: TGTGCCAGTAGTATAGGGCAGGGTCCGAACACTGAAGCTTTCTTT. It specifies CASSIGQGPNTEAFF.